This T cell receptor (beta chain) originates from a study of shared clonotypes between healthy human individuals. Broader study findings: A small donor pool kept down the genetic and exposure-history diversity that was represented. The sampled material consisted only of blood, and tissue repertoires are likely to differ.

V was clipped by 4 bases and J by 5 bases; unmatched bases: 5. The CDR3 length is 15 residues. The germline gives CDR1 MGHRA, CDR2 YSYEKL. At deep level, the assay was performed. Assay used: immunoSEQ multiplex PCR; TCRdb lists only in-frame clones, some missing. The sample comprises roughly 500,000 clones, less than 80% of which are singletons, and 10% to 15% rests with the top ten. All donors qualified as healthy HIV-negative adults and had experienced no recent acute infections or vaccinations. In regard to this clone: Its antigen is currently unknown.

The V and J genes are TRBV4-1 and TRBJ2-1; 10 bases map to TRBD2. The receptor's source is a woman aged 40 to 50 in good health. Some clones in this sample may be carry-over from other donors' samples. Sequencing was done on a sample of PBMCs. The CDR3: CASSPRTSGDNEQFF. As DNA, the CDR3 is TGCGCCAGCAGCCCTCGGACTAGCGGTGACAATGAGCAGTTCTTC.